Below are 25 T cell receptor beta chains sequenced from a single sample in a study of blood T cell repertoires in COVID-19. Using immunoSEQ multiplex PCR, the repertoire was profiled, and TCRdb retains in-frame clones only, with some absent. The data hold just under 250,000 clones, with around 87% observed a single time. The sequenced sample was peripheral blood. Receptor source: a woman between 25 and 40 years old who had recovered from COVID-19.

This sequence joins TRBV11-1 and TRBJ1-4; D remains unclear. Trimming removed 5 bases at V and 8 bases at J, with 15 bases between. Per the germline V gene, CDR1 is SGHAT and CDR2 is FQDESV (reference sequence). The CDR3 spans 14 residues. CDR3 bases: TGTGCCAGCAGCCCAAGCCGGACGGGGGAAAAACTGTTTTTT. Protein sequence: CASSPSRTGEKLFF.

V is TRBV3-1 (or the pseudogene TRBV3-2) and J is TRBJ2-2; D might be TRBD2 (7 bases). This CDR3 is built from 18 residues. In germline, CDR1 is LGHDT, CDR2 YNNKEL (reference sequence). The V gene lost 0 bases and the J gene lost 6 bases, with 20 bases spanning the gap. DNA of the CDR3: TGTGCCAGCAGCCAAGAAGGCGCGGGGGTCCCAGGGGCCGGGGAGCTGTTTTTT. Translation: CASSQEGAGVPGAGELFF.

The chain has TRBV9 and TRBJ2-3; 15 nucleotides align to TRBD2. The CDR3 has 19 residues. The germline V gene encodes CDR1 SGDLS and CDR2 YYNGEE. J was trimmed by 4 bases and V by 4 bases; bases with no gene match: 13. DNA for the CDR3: TGTGCCAGCAGCCATGGGACTAGCGGGGGGCCCAGGCCCGCAGATACGCAGTATTTT. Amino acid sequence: CASSHGTSGGPRPADTQYF.

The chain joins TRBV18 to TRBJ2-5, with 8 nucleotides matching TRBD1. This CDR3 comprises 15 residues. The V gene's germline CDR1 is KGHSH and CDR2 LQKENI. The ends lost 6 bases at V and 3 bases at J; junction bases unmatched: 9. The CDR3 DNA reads TGTGCCAGCTCCCCCCGGACAGGGAATAAAGAGACCCAGTACTTC. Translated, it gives CASSPRTGNKETQYF.

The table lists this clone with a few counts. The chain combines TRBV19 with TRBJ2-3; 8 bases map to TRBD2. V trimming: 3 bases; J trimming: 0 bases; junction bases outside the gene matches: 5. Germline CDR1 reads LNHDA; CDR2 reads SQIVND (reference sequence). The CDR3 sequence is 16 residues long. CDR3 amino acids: CASSMGLAGSTDTQYF. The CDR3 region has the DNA TGTGCCAGTAGTATGGGGCTAGCGGGTAGCACAGATACGCAGTATTTT. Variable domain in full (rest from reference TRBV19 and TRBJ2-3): DGGITQSPKYLFRKEGQNVTLSCEQNLNHDAMYWYRQDPGQGLRLIYYSQIVNDFQKGDIAEGYSVSREKKESFPLTVTSAQKNPTAFYLCASSMGLAGSTDTQYFGPGTRLTVL.

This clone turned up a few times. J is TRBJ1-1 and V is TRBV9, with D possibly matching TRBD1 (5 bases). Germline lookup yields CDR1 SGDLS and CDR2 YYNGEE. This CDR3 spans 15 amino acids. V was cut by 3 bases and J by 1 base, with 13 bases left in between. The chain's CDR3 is CASSGGHLGNTEAFF. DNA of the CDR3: TGTGCCAGCAGCGGAGGACACCTTGGGAACACTGAAGCTTTCTTT.

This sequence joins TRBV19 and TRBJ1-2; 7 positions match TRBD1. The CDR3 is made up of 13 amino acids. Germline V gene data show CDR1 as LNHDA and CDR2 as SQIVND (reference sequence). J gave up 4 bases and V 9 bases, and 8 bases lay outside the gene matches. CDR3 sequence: CASQPGGTYGYTF. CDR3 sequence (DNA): TGTGCCAGCCAGCCAGGGGGGACCTATGGCTACACCTTC. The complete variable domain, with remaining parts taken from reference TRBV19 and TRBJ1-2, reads DGGITQSPKYLFRKEGQNVTLSCEQNLNHDAMYWYRQDPGQGLRLIYYSQIVNDFQKGDIAEGYSVSREKKESFPLTVTSAQKNPTAFYLCASQPGGTYGYTFGSGTRLTVV.

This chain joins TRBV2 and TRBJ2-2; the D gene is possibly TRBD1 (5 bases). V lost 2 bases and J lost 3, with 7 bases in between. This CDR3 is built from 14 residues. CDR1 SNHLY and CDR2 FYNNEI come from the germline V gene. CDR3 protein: CASSEIGDTGELFF. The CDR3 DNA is TGTGCCAGCAGTGAAATAGGGGACACCGGGGAGCTGTTTTTT.

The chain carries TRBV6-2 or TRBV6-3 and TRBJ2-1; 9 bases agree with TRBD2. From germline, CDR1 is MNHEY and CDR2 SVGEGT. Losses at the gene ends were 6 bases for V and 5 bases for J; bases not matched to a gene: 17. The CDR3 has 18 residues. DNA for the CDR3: TGTGCCAGCAGCAACCGGCGGGGGGGCCTCTCCCGCGACAATGAGCAGTTCTTC. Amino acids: CASSNRRGGLSRDNEQFF.

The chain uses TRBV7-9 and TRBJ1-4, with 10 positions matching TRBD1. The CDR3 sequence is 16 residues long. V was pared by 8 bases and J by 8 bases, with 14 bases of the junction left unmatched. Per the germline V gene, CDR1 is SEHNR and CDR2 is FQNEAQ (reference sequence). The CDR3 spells CASAGTRQGAGEKLFF. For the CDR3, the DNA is TGTGCCAGCGCGGGAACCCGACAGGGGGCGGGGGAAAAACTGTTTTTT.

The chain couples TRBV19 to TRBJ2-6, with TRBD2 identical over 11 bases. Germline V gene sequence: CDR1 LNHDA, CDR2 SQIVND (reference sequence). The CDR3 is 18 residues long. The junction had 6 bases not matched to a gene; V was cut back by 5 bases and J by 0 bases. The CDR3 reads CASSGLAGGASGANVLTF. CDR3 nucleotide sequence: TGTGCCAGTAGTGGGCTAGCGGGGGGTGCCTCTGGGGCCAACGTCCTGACTTTC.

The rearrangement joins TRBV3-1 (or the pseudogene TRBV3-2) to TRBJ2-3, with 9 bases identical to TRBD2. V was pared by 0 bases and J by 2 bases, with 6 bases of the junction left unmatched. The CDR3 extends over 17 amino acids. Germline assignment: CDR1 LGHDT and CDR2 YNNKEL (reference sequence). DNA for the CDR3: TGTGCCAGCAGCCAAGATCGCGGCGGGGGGGCCACAGATACGCAGTATTTT. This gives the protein CASSQDRGGGATDTQYF.

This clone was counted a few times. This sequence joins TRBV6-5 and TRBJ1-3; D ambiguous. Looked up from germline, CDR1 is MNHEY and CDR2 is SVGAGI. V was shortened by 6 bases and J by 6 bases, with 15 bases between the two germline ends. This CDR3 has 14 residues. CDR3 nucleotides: TGTGCCAGCAGGGGAGACATTGTTGCAAACACCATATATTTT. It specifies CASRGDIVANTIYF.

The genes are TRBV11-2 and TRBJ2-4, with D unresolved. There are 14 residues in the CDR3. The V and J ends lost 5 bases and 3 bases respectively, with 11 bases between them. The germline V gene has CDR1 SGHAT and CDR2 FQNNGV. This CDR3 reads CASSLKPGKNIQYF. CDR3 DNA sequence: TGTGCCAGCAGCCTTAAGCCGGGCAAAAACATTCAGTACTTC.

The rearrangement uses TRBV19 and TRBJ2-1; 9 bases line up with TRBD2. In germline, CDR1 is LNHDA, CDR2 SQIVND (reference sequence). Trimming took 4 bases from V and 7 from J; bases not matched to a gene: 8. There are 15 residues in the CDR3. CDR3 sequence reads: CASSSGGARMNEQFF. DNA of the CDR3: TGTGCCAGTAGTAGCGGGGGGGCACGGATGAATGAGCAGTTCTTC.

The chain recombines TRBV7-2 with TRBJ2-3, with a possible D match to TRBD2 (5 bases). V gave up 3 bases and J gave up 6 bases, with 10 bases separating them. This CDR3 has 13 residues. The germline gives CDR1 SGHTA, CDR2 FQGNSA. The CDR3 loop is CASSFPGWDTQYF. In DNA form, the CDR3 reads TGTGCCAGCAGCTTTCCGGGGTGGGATACGCAGTATTTT.

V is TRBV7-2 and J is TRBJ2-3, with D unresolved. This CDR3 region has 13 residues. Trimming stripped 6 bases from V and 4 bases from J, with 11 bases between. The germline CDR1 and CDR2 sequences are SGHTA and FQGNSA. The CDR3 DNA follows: TGTGCCAGCAGTGCGCAGGCCCCAGATACGCAGTATTTT. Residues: CASSAQAPDTQYF.

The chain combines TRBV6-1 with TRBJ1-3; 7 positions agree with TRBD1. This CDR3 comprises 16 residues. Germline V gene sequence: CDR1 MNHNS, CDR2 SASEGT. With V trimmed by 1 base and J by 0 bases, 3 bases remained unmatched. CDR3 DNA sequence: TGTGCCAGCAGTGAAGAGACAGGGACCTCTGGAAACACCATATATTTT. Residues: CASSEETGTSGNTIYF.

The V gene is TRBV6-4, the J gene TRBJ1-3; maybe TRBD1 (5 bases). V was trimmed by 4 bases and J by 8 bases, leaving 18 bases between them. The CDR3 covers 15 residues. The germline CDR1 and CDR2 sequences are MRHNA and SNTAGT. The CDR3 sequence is CASSATPGGGYTIYF. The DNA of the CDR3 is TGTGCCAGCAGTGCCACACCGGGGGGGGGTTACACCATATATTTT.

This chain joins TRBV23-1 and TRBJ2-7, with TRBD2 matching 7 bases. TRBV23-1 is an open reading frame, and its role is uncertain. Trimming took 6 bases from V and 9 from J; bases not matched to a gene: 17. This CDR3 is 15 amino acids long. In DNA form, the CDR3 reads TGCGCCAGCAGCCCGCGGGGGACCCGTATTCACGGGCAGTACTTC. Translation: CASSPRGTRIHGQYF.

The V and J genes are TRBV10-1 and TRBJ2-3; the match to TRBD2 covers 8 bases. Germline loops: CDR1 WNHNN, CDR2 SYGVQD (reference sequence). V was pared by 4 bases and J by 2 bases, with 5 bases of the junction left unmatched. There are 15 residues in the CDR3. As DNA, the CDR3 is TGCGCCAGCAGTGCAACGCGGGGGGACACAGATACGCAGTATTTT. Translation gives CASSATRGDTDTQYF.

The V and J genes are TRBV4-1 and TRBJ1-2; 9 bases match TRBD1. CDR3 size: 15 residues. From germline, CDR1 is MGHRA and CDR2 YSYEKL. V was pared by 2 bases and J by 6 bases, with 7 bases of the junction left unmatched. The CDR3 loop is CASSQLLGQGDGYTF. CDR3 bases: TGCGCCAGCAGCCAATTACTGGGACAGGGAGATGGCTACACCTTC.

The CDR3 DNA sequence: TGCAGCGTTGAAGGGGGGACAGGGGGCCCTGAAGCTTTCTTT. Translation: CSVEGGTGGPEAFF. This chain links TRBV29-1 with TRBJ1-1; the match to TRBD1 covers 12 bases. The CDR3 totals 14 residues. V lost 1 base to trimming and J lost 6 bases; unmatched junction nucleotides: 3. Per the germline V gene, CDR1 is SQVTM and CDR2 is ANQGSEA.

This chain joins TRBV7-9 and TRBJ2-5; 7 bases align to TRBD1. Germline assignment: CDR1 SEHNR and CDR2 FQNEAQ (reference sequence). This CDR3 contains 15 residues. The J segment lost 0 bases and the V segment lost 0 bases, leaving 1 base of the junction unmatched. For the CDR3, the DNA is TGTGCCAGCAGCTTAGCGGACAGGTACCAAGAGACCCAGTACTTC. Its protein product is CASSLADRYQETQYF.

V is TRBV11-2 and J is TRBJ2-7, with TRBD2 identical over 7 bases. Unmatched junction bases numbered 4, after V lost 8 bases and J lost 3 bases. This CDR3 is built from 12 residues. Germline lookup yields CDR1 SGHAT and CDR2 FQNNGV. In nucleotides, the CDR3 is TGTGCCAGCTGGGGGGGAGGCTACGAGCAGTACTTC. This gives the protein CASWGGGYEQYF.